This record covers a single T cell receptor beta chain. Its specificity is not known. Researchers amplified the TCR beta CDR3 regions from RNA transcripts. First-round RT-PCR of the TCR CDR3 relied on the HTBI primer set. TCRdb re-analysed the multiplex PCR reads in MiXCR, keeping a single row per CDR3 protein. The repertoire includes roughly 500,000 distinct CDR3 sequences, over 45% of them detected once, and roughly 45% sits in the top ten. The entry originates in a study of T cells in Graves' hyperthyroidism and ophthalmopathy. Study observations and caveats: Among clonotypes expanded in thyroid above 0.001, most were also found in blood.

CDR3 size: 14 residues. The V gene lost 6 bases and the J gene lost 4 bases, with 10 bases spanning the gap. Germline assignment: CDR1 SNHLY and CDR2 FYNNEI. The chain links TRBV2 to TRBJ2-6; D not resolved. The sequence was obtained from an adult woman with Graves' disease, either hyperthyroidism or ophthalmopathy (not recorded which). The sample comprised peripheral blood or thyroid tissue (not recorded which). The CDR3 loop is CASRMISGANVLTF. CDR3 DNA: TGTGCCAGCAGGATGATTAGCGGGGCCAACGTCCTGACTTTC. Together with reference TRBV2 and TRBJ2-6, the CDR3 gives the full variable domain: EPEVTQTPSHQVTQMGQEVILRCVPISNHLYFYWYRQILGQKVEFLVSFYNNEISEKSEIFDDQFSVERPDGSNFTLKIRSTKLEDSAMYFCASRMISGANVLTFGAGSRLTVL.